This is a list of T cell receptor beta chains from one sample in a study of blood T cell repertoires in COVID-19. Produced via immunoSEQ multiplex PCR; TCRdb's table is partial and in-frame only. The repertoire holds around 170,000 clones, with around 83% as singletons. The sequencing input was peripheral blood. The receptors stem from a woman in her forties with acute or convalescent COVID-19. Each CDR3 is given with its conserved first and last residue. The D gene is left open where the match is weak. A clone size is listed for some rows: how often the clone was seen (once, few, many), or a class if it is expanded.

>TRBV12-5|few|TRBJ1-5|NA
CASALVSNQPQHF
TGTGCTAGTGCCCTTGTTAGCAATCAGCCCCAGCATTTT
>TRBV11-2|NA|TRBJ1-2|TRBD1
CASSLTGQGYGYTF
TGTGCCAGCAGCTTAACGGGACAGGGGTATGGCTACACCTTC
>TRBV9|NA|TRBJ2-1|TRBD2
CASSTTSGSWVEQFF
TGTGCCAGCAGCACGACTAGCGGGAGCTGGGTTGAGCAGTTCTTC
>TRBV29-1|few|TRBJ1-6|TRBD1
CSVGQGNSPLHF
TGCAGCGTGGGACAGGGTAATTCACCCCTCCACTTT
>TRBV18|NA|TRBJ1-1|TRBD1
CASSPTGESTEAFF
TGTGCCAGCTCACCTACAGGGGAGAGCACTGAAGCTTTCTTT
>TRBV5-8|few|TRBJ1-2|NA
CASISRGRGTYGYTF
TGTGCCAGCATCTCGCGGGGGAGGGGGACCTATGGCTACACCTTC
>TRBV9|NA|TRBJ2-5|NA
CASSVTSGRQETQYF
TGTGCCAGCAGCGTGACCTCAGGGCGGCAAGAGACCCAGTACTTC
>TRBV5-4|few|TRBJ1-4|NA
CASSLGQREKLFF
TGTGCCAGCAGCTTGGGACAACGCGAAAAACTGTTTTTT
>TRBV19|NA|TRBJ2-5|NA
CASSNELGETQYF
TGTGCCAGTAGTAACGAGCTGGGCGAGACCCAGTACTTC
>TRBV4-1|NA|TRBJ2-7|NA
CASSVYGGSYEQYF
TGCGCCAGCAGCGTTTACGGGGGTAGTTACGAGCAGTACTTC
>TRBV3-1/TRBV3-2|few|TRBJ1-6|NA
CASSQTVGRSYNSPLHF
TGTGCCAGCAGCCAGACAGTAGGACGCTCCTATAATTCACCCCTCCACTTT
>TRBV19|once|TRBJ2-5|NA
CASSIDRRGETQYF
TGTGCCAGTAGTATAGATCGTCGGGGGGAGACCCAGTACTTC
>TRBV19|NA|TRBJ2-2|TRBD2
CASSMTSGTRGTGELFF
TGTGCCAGTAGTATGACTAGCGGGACTCGAGGCACCGGGGAGCTGTTTTTT
>TRBV6-6|few|TRBJ2-2|TRBD2
CASSPQSAGGVFAGELFF
TGTGCCAGCAGTCCACAATCAGCGGGAGGAGTGTTCGCCGGGGAGCTGTTTTTT
>TRBV3-1/TRBV3-2|NA|TRBJ1-1|TRBD1
CASSQDTGGGAFF
TGTGCCAGCAGCCAAGACACAGGGGGTGGGGCTTTCTTT
>TRBV6-5|NA|TRBJ1-4|TRBD1
CASRRQGAKEKLFF
TGTGCCAGCAGACGACAGGGGGCAAAAGAAAAACTGTTTTTT
>TRBV6-4|NA|TRBJ2-1|TRBD1
CASSDSVGTGSYNEQFF
TGTGCCAGCAGTGACTCTGTGGGGACAGGGTCATACAATGAGCAGTTCTTC
>TRBV9|NA|TRBJ1-2|NA
CASSVSLSANYGYTF
TGTGCCAGCAGCGTAAGTCTCTCCGCGAACTATGGCTACACCTTC
>TRBV19|NA|TRBJ2-2|NA
CASSALPGLQNTGELFF
TGTGCCAGTAGTGCGCTCCCGGGACTTCAGAACACCGGGGAGCTGTTTTTT
>TRBV2|NA|TRBJ1-2|TRBD1
CATGGGHYGYTF
TGTGCCACCGGAGGGGGCCACTATGGCTACACCTTC
>TRBV7-2|many|TRBJ1-6|NA
CASSFGGGGSPLHF
TGTGCCAGCAGCTTTGGCGGAGGAGGGTCACCCCTCCACTTT
>TRBV7-6|NA|TRBJ2-2|TRBD1
CASSLQGITGELFF
TGTGCCAGCAGCCTACAGGGGATCACCGGGGAGCTGTTTTTT
>TRBV5-1|NA|TRBJ2-7|TRBD1
CASSPSGQGKPYEQYF
TGCGCCAGCAGCCCCTCGGGACAGGGGAAGCCGTACGAGCAGTACTTC
>TRBV30|NA|TRBJ1-2|NA
CAWRGDNYGYTF
TGTGCCTGGAGGGGAGATAACTATGGCTACACCTTC
>TRBV30|NA|TRBJ1-1|NA
CAWSEAIEAFF
TGTGCCTGGAGTGAAGCGATAGAAGCTTTCTTT
>TRBV3-1/TRBV3-2|NA|TRBJ1-3|NA
CASSQTASGNTIYF
TGTGCCAGCAGCCAAACAGCCTCTGGAAACACCATATATTTT
>TRBV27|NA|TRBJ2-2|TRBD1
CASSLPGTGLGELFF
TGTGCCAGCAGTTTACCCGGGACAGGGCTCGGGGAGCTGTTTTTT